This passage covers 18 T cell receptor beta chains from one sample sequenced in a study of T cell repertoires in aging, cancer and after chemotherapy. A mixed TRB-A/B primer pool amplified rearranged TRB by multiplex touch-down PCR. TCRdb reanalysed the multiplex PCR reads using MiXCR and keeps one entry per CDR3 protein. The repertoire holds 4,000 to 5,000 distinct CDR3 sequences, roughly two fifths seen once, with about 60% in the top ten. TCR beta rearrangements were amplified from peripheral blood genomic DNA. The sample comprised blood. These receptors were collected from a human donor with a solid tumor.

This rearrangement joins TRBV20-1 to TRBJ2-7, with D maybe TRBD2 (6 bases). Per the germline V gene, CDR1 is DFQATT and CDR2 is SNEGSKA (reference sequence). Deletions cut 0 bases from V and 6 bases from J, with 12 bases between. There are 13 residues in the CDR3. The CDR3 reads CSARDRRDSEQYF. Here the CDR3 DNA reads TGCAGTGCTAGAGATCGGCGGGACTCCGAGCAGTACTTC.

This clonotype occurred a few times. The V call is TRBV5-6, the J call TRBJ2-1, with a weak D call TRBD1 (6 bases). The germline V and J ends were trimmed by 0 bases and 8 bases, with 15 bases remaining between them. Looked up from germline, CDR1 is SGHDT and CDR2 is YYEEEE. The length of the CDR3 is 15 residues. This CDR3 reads CASSLDWGLLYEQFF. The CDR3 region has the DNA TGTGCCAGCAGCTTGGACTGGGGGCTTTTGTATGAGCAGTTCTTC.

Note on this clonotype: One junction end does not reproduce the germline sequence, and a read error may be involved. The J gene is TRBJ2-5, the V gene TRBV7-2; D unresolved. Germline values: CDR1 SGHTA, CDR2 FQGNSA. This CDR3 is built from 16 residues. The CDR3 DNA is TGTGCTAGCAGCTTAGTTGGCGGTTCCTACCAAGAGACCCAGTACTTC. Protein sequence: CASSLVGGSYQETQYF.

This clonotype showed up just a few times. In nucleotides, the CDR3 is TGTGCCAGCAGCTTGTCAGGAAATCAGCCCCAGCATTTT. This encodes CASSLSGNQPQHF. V usage is TRBV5-6 and J usage is TRBJ1-5; no reliable D call. Germline assignment: CDR1 SGHDT and CDR2 YYEEEE. V lost 1 base and J 4 bases, leaving 6 bases between the germline ends. The CDR3 length is 13 residues.

The CDR3: CASSLRLETQYF. The CDR3 DNA follows: TGTGCCAGCAGCCTTCGTCTCGAGACCCAGTACTTC. This chain joins TRBV28 and TRBJ2-5; D ambiguous. The CDR3 sequence is 12 residues long. Germline CDR1 reads MDHEN; CDR2 reads SYDVKM. V lost 6 bases and J lost 5, with 10 bases in between.

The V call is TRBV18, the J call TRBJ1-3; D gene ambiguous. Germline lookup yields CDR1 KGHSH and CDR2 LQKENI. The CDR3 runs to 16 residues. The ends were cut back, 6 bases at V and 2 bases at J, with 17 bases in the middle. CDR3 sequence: CASSTSQSGTGNTIYF. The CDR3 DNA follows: TGTGCCAGCTCCACCTCCCAATCGGGGACTGGAAACACCATATATTTT.

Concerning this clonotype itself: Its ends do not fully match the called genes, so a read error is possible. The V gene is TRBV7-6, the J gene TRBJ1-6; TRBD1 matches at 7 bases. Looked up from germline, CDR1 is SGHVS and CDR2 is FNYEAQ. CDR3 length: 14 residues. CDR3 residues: CVSSVGTVNSPLHF. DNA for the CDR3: TGTGTCAGCAGCGTCGGGACAGTTAATTCACCCCTCCACTTT.

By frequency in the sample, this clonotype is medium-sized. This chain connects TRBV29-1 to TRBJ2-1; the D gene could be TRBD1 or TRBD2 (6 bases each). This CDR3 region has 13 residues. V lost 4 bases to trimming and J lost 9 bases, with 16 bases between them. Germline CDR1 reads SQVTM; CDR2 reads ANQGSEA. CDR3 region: CSVGSGEDSEQFF. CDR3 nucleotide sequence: TGCAGCGTTGGTTCGGGGGAGGACAGTGAGCAGTTCTTC.

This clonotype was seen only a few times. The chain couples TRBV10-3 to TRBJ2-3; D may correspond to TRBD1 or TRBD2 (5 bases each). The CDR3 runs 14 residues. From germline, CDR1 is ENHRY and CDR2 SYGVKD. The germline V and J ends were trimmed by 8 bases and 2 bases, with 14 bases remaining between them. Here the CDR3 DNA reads TGTGCCATCGCCGGGACGGCAGCCACAGATACGCAGTATTTT. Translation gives CAIAGTAATDTQYF.

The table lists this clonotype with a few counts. The CDR3 spells CASRGFTGANVLTF. The CDR3 coding sequence is TGTGCCAGCAGAGGGTTTACTGGGGCCAACGTCCTGACTTTC. J is TRBJ2-6 and V is TRBV5-6, with D uncertain. Trimming pared 5 bases from V and 2 bases from J, leaving 8 bases between. Per germline, CDR1 SGHDT and CDR2 YYEEEE. CDR3 length equals 14 residues. The full variable domain, its missing parts supplied by reference TRBV5-6 and TRBJ2-6, is DAGVTQSPTHLIKTRGQQVTLRCSPKSGHDTVSWYQQALGQGPQFIFQYYEEEERQRGNFPDRFSGHQFPNYSSELNVNALLLGDSALYLCASRGFTGANVLTFGAGSRLTVL.

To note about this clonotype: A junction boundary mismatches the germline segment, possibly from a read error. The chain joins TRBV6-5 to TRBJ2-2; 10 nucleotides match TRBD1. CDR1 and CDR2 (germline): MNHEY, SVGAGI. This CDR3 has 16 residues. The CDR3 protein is CASSYFRDRGTGELFF. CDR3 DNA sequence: TGTGCCAGCAGTTACTTCCGGGACAGGGGTACCGGGGAGCTATTTTTT.

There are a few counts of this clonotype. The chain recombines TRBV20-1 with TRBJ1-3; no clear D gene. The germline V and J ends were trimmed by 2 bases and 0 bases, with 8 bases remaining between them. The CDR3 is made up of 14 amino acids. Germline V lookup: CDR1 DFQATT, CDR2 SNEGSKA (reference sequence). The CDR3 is CSARNGDSGNTIYF. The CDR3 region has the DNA TGCAGTGCTAGAAATGGGGACTCTGGAAACACCATATATTTT.

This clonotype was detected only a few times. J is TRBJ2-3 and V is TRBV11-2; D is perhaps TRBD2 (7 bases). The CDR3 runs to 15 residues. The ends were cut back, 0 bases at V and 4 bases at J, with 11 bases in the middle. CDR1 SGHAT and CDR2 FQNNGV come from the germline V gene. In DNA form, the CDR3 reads TGTGCCAGCAGCTTAGATGGGGGGGCATCAGATACGCAGTATTTT. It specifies CASSLDGGASDTQYF. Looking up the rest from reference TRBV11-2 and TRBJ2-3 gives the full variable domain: EAGVAQSPRYKIIEKRQSVAFWCNPISGHATLYWYQQILGQGPKLLIQFQNNGVVDDSQLPKDRFSAERLKGVDSTLKIQPAKLEDSAVYLCASSLDGGASDTQYFGPGTRLTVL.

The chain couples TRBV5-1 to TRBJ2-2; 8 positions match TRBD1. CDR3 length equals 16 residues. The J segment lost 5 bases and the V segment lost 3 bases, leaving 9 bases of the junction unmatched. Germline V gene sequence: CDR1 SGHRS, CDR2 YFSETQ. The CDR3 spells CASSSRQGAVTGELFF. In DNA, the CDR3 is TGCGCCAGCAGCTCCCGGCAGGGGGCGGTTACCGGGGAGCTGTTTTTT.

The CDR3 region has the DNA TGCAGTGCATACATAGCGGGAGGGCCGGATACGCAGTATTTT. Protein: CSAYIAGGPDTQYF. The chain combines TRBV20-1 with TRBJ2-3; TRBD2 agrees at 11 bases. The CDR3 consists of 14 residues. Germline CDR1 and CDR2: DFQATT and SNEGSKA (reference sequence). The J segment lost 6 bases and the V segment lost 6 bases, leaving 8 bases of the junction unmatched.

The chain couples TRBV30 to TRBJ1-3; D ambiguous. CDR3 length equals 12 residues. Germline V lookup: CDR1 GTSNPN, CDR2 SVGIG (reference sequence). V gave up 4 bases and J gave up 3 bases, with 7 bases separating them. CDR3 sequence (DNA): TGTGCCTGGACCTTGGGTGGAAACACCATATATTTT. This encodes CAWTLGGNTIYF. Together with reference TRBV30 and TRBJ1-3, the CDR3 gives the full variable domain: SQTIHQWPATLVQPVGSPLSLECTVEGTSNPNLYWYRQAAGRGLQLLFYSVGIGQISSEVPQNLSASRPQDRQFILSSKKLLLSDSGFYLCAWTLGGNTIYFGEGSWLTVV.

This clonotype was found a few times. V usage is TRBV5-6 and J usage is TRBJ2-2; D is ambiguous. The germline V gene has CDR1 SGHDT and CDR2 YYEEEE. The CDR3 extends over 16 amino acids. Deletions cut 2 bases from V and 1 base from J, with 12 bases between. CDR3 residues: CASSFQAPGNTGELFF. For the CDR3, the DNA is TGTGCCAGCAGCTTTCAGGCCCCGGGGAACACCGGGGAGCTGTTTTTT. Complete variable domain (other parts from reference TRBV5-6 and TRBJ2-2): DAGVTQSPTHLIKTRGQQVTLRCSPKSGHDTVSWYQQALGQGPQFIFQYYEEEERQRGNFPDRFSGHQFPNYSSELNVNALLLGDSALYLCASSFQAPGNTGELFFGEGSRLTVL.

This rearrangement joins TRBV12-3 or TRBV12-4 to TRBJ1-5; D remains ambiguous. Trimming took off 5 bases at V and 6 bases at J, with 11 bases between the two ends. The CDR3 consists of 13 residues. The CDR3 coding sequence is TGTGCCAGCAGTCCCGAGGGTAGTCAGCCCCAGCATTTT. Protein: CASSPEGSQPQHF.